Listed below are T cell receptor beta chains from one sample, sequenced in a study of CD8+ T cells in alopecia areata. The table came from immunoSEQ multiplex PCR; TCRdb's copy has only in-frame clones and leaves some out. The data show around 150,000 clones, about three fifths seen once. The sequenced sample consisted of CD4+ T cells sorted from blood. These receptors were taken from a human donor in good health. The CDR3 runs from the conserved cysteine through the conserved F or W. A D gene is named only where the DNA matches it firmly. Clone size, where shown, is once, few, many, or a class for clones that have expanded.

size,V,J,D,CDR3,DNA
.,TRBV7-9,TRBJ1-1,.,CASSPSWGDRRNTEAFF,TGTGCCAGCAGCCCTAGTTGGGGAGACAGGAGGAACACTGAAGCTTTCTTT
.,TRBV7-3,TRBJ2-2,.,CASSLNSLGELFF,TGTGCCAGCAGCTTAAATAGTCTCGGGGAGCTGTTTTTT
few,TRBV4-1,TRBJ2-1,TRBD1,CASSTIGTGYNEQFF,TGCGCCAGCAGCACTATCGGGACAGGGTACAATGAGCAGTTCTTC
many,TRBV15,TRBJ1-4,.,CATSRGAGIEEKLFF,TGTGCCACCAGCAGAGGCGCAGGGATAGAGGAAAAACTGTTTTTT
.,TRBV4-1,TRBJ1-1,.,CASSQDEGISEAFF,TGCGCCAGCAGCCAAGATGAGGGGATCTCTGAAGCTTTCTTT
.,TRBV27,TRBJ2-5,.,CASSLSVAEETQYF,TGTGCCAGCAGTTTATCGGTTGCAGAAGAGACCCAGTACTTC
.,TRBV25-1,TRBJ2-7,.,CASSELDRSYEQYF,TGTGCCAGCAGTGAATTGGACAGATCCTACGAGCAGTACTTC
.,TRBV2,TRBJ2-3,TRBD1,CASSERGTGSTDTQYF,TGTGCCAGCAGTGAAAGGGGGACAGGGTCCACAGATACGCAGTATTTT
.,TRBV9,TRBJ2-7,TRBD1,CASSEQGQGIYEQYF,TGTGCCAGCAGCGAGCAAGGACAGGGGATTTACGAGCAGTACTTC
.,TRBV21-1,TRBJ2-5,.,CASPKVEGETQYF,TGTGCCAGCCCAAAAGTGGAGGGAGAGACCCAGTACTTC
.,TRBV29-1,TRBJ1-2,TRBD1,CSVELQGKRGYTF,TGCAGCGTTGAATTACAGGGGAAGAGAGGCTACACCTTC